This TCR beta chain was found in a study of OX40 agonist ivuxolimab in advanced cancers. Looking at the study overall: Eligibility rules accepted prior anti-PD-1, anti-PD-L1 or anti-CTLA-4 therapy, and around 43% had some.

Regarding the study as a whole: Researchers report that CD8+ T cells had, on average, more expanded clones than CD4+.

Sequencing used immunoSEQ multiplex PCR; TCRdb keeps in-frame clones, though not all of them. The repertoire holds 35,000 or so clones, with roughly four fifths as singletons. The length of the CDR3 is 19 residues. The germline V gene has CDR1 MNHNS and CDR2 SASEGT. After removal of 4 bases from V and 1 base from J, the junction contained 16 bases not matched to a gene. A word on this clone: The antigen remains undetermined.

Sequenced here: CD4+ or CD8+ T cells sorted from blood, sampled in a trial of the OX40 agonist ivuxolimab. This sequence was found in an adult with an advanced solid tumor such as melanoma, head and neck, liver or kidney cancer. The chain has TRBV6-1 and TRBJ1-5; TRBD1 matches 7 bases. CDR3 sequence (DNA): TGTGCCAGCAGTGGCCCACGAACGACAGGGTACGGGAGCAATCAGCCCCAGCATTTT. It codes for CASSGPRTTGYGSNQPQHF.